Listed below are T cell receptor beta chains from one sample, sequenced in a study of cytomegalovirus exposure and HLA in healthy donors. Assay: immunoSEQ multiplex PCR; the TCRdb copy retains only in-frame clones and omits some. The data show about 180,000 clones, about 73% seen once. The material sequenced was PBMCs. Every receptor here comes from a woman aged 45-65 years in good health and CMV-seropositive. The CDR3 runs from the conserved cysteine through the conserved F or W. D genes are given only for firm matches. Size is stated for part of the rows, as once, few or many counts, or as a class when the clone is expanded.

cdr3_aa	cdr3_nt	clone_size	d_call	v_call	j_call
CASSKDTSGTDTQYF	TGTGCCAGTAGTAAGGATACTAGCGGAACAGATACGCAGTATTTT	once	TRBD2	TRBV19	TRBJ2-3
CASSGAGIMTSGDYNEQFF	TGTGCCAGCAGTGGCGCTGGTATCATGACTAGCGGGGATTACAATGAGCAGTTCTTC	few	TRBD2	TRBV6-1	TRBJ2-1
CASSQGGGFSGNTIYF	TGCGCCAGCAGCCAAGGGGGAGGGTTCTCTGGAAACACCATATATTTT	-	-	TRBV5-1	TRBJ1-3
CASSYGASENNEQFF	TGTGCCAGCAGTTACGGGGCTAGCGAGAACAATGAGCAGTTCTTC	-	-	TRBV6-6	TRBJ2-1
CASGSPFTGQETQYF	TGTGCTAGTGGTTCCCCCTTCACAGGGCAAGAGACCCAGTACTTC	-	-	TRBV12-5	TRBJ2-5
CASSLVMAPNYGYTF	TGTGCCAGCAGCTTGGTTATGGCACCGAACTATGGCTACACCTTC	-	-	TRBV5-6	TRBJ1-2
CASSQGTSTDTQYF	TGTGCCAGCAGCCAGGGTACTAGCACAGATACGCAGTATTTT	-	-	TRBV5-4	TRBJ2-3
CASSLDRVGGNTIYF	TGTGCCAGCAGCCTAGACAGGGTGGGAGGAAACACCATATATTTT	-	TRBD1	TRBV6-1	TRBJ1-3
CASSDRQYSPYGYTF	TGTGCCAGCAGTGATAGACAGTATAGTCCATACGGCTACACCTTC	-	-	TRBV2	TRBJ1-2
CASSLAEQGLNQPQHF	TGTGCCAGCAGCTTAGCGGAACAGGGCCTCAATCAGCCCCAGCATTTT	few	-	TRBV7-8	TRBJ1-5
CASSSLAGSTDTQYF	TGCGCCAGCAGCTCACTAGCGGGCAGCACAGATACGCAGTATTTT	-	TRBD2	TRBV5-1	TRBJ2-3
CASTRGVRTDTQYF	TGTGCCAGCACCCGGGGGGTCAGGACAGATACGCAGTATTTT	few	TRBD2	TRBV7-2	TRBJ2-3
CASRGQQEQFF	TGTGCCAGCAGGGGACAGCAGGAGCAGTTCTTC	-	TRBD1	TRBV6-5	TRBJ2-1
CASSPQGTGRAGYTF	TGTGCCAGTAGTCCCCAAGGGACAGGCCGGGCTGGCTACACCTTC	few	TRBD1	TRBV19	TRBJ1-2
CASSTGQGRRTGELFF	TGTGCCAGCAGCACGGGACAGGGAAGGCGGACCGGGGAGCTGTTTTTT	-	TRBD1	TRBV13	TRBJ2-2
CASTRLAGGADTQYF	TGTGCCAGCACTCGACTAGCGGGGGGCGCAGATACGCAGTATTTT	-	TRBD2	TRBV27	TRBJ2-3
CASSLDDRGHGYTF	TGTGCCAGCAGCTTAGACGACAGGGGGCATGGCTACACCTTC	-	TRBD1	TRBV7-6	TRBJ1-2
CASSSVAGGPVDTQYF	TGTGCCAGCAGCTCCGTAGCGGGGGGGCCGGTAGATACGCAGTATTTT	-	TRBD2	TRBV5-6	TRBJ2-3
CASSTTGGGNQPQHF	TGTGCCAGCAGCACGACAGGGGGAGGCAATCAGCCCCAGCATTTT	-	TRBD1	TRBV7-9	TRBJ1-5
CASSQGMREKLFF	TGCGCCAGCAGCCAGGGAATGAGGGAAAAACTGTTTTTT	many	-	TRBV10-2	TRBJ1-4
CASSLGGLINQPQHF	TGTGCCAGCAGCTTAGGGGGACTGATAAATCAGCCCCAGCATTTT	-	-	TRBV7-2	TRBJ1-5
CASSEPAGLGGGNTIYF	TGTGCCAGCAGTGAACCCGCTGGTCTAGGGGGCGGAAACACCATATATTTT	-	TRBD1	TRBV6-1	TRBJ1-3
CASSYDRGQSEAFF	TGCGCCAGCAGCTACGACAGGGGGCAATCTGAAGCTTTCTTT	-	TRBD1	TRBV4-1	TRBJ1-1
CASSTSDRGLNEQFF	TGTGCCAGTAGCACATCGGACAGGGGGCTCAATGAGCAGTTCTTC	-	TRBD1	TRBV19	TRBJ2-1
CASSRDRGNQPQHF	TGTGCCAGCTCGAGGGACAGGGGCAATCAGCCCCAGCATTTT	-	TRBD1	TRBV4-2	TRBJ1-5
CASSQGPGQGLEGLFF	TGCGCCAGCAGCCAAGGTCCGGGACAGGGCTTAGAAGGACTGTTTTTT	-	TRBD1	TRBV4-1	TRBJ1-4
CASSPGTAQETQYF	TGTGCCAGCAGCCCCGGGACAGCTCAAGAGACCCAGTACTTC	-	TRBD1	TRBV11-3	TRBJ2-5
CASRETGANTGELFF	TGTGCCAGCCGAGAAACGGGGGCGAACACCGGGGAGCTGTTTTTT	-	-	TRBV6-5	TRBJ2-2
CASSKEDRLAGGETQYF	TGTGCCAGCAGCAAAGAGGATCGACTAGCGGGGGGGGAGACCCAGTACTTC	-	-	TRBV21-1	TRBJ2-5
CASTSTGRSNQPQHF	TGTGCCAGCACCTCGACAGGAAGAAGCAATCAGCCCCAGCATTTT	-	-	TRBV7-8	TRBJ1-5
CSGSCRDRGSPLHF	TGCAGCGGCTCATGCCGGGACAGGGGATCACCCCTCCACTTT	few	TRBD1	TRBV29-1	TRBJ1-6